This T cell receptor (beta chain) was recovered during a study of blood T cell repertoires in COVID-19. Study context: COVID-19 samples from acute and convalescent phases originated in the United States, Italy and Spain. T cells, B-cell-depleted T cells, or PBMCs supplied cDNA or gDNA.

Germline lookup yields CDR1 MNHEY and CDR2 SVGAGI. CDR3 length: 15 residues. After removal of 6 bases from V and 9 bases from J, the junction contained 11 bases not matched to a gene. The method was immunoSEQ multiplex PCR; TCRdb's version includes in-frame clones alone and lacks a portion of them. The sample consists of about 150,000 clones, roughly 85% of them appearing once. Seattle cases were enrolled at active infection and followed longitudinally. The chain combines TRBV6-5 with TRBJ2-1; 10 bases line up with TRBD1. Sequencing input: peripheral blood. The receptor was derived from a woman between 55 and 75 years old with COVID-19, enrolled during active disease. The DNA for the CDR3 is TGTGCCAGCAGCCACTCGGGGGACAGGGGCGGTGAGCAGTTCTTC. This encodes CASSHSGDRGGEQFF.